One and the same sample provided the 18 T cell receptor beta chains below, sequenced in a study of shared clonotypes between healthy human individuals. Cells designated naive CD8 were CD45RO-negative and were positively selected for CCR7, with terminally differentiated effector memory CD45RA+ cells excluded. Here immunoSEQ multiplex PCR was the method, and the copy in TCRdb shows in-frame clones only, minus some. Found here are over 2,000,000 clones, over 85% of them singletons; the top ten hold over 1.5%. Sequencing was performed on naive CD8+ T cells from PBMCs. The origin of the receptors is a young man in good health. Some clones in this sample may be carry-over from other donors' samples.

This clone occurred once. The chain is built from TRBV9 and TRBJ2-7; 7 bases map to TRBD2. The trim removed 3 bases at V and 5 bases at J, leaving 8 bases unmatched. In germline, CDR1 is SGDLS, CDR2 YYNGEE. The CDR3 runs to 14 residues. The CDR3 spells CASSAGGATNEQYF. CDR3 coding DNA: TGTGCCAGCAGCGCGGGGGGTGCTACTAACGAGCAGTACTTC.

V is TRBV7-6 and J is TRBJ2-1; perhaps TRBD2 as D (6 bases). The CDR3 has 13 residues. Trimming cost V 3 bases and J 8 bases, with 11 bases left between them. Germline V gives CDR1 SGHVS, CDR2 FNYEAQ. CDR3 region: CASSFPGTHEQFF. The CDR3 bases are TGTGCCAGCAGCTTTCCCGGGACTCATGAGCAGTTCTTC.

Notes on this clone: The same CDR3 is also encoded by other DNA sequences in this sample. The CDR3 nucleotides read TGTGCCAGCAGCGCGGGGGGGACCACTGAAGCTTTCTTT. Amino acids: CASSAGGTTEAFF. This chain uses TRBV9 with TRBJ1-1; a weak D match, TRBD1 (5 bases). The length of the CDR3 is 13 residues. Germline lookup yields CDR1 SGDLS and CDR2 YYNGEE. Trimming left V 3 bases short and J 4 bases short, with 10 bases between.

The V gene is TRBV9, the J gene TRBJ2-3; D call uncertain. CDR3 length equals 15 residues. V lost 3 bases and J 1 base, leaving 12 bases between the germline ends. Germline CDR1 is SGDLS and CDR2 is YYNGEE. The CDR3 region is CASSGSGVGTDTQYF. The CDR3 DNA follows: TGTGCCAGCAGCGGTAGTGGAGTGGGCACAGATACGCAGTATTTT.

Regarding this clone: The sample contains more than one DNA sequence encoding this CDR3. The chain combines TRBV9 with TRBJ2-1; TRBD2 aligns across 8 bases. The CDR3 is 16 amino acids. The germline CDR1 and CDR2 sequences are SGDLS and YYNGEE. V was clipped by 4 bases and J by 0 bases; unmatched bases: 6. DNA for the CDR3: TGTGCCAGCAGCCCCTTAGCGGGAAGCTCCTACAATGAGCAGTTCTTC. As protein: CASSPLAGSSYNEQFF.

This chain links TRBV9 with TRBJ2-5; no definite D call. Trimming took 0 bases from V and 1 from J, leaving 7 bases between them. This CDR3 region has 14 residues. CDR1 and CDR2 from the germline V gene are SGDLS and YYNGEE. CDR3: CASSVEGGQETQYF. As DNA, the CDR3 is TGTGCCAGCAGCGTAGAGGGTGGCCAAGAGACCCAGTACTTC.

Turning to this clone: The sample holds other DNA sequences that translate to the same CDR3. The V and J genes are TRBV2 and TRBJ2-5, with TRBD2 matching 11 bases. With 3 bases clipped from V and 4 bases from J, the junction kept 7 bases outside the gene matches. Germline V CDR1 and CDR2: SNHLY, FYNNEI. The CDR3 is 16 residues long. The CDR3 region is CASSDLRLAGGETQYF. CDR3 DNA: TGTGCCAGCAGTGATCTTAGGCTAGCGGGAGGAGAGACCCAGTACTTC.

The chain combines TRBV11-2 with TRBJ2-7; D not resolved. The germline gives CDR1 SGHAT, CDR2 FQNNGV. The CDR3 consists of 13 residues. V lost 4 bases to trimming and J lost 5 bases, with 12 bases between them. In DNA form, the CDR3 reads TGTGCCAGCAGCTCACCTTGGAAGGACGAGCAGTACTTC. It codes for CASSSPWKDEQYF.

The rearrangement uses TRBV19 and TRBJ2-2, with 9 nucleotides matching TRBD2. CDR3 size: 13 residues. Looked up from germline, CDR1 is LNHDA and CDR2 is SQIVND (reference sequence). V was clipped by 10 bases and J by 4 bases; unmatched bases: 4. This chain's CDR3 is CATDSGSTGELFF. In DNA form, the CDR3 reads TGTGCCACCGATAGCGGGAGCACCGGGGAGCTGTTTTTT.

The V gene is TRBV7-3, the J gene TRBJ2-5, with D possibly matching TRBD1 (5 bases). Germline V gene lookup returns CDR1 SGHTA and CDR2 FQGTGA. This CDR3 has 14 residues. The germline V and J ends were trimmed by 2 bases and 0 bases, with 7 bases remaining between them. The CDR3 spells CASSLQGYQETQYF. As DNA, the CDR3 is TGTGCCAGCAGCTTACAGGGTTACCAAGAGACCCAGTACTTC. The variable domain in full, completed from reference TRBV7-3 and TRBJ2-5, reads GAGVSQTPSNKVTEKGKYVELRCDPISGHTALYWYRQSLGQGPEFLIYFQGTGAADDSGLPNDRFFAVRPEGSVSTLKIQRTERGDSAVYLCASSLQGYQETQYFGPGTRLLVL.

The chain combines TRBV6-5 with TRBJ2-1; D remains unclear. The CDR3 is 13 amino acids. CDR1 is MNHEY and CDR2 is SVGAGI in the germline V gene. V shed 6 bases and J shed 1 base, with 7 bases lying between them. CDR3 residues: CASSAQSYNEQFF. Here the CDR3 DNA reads TGTGCCAGCAGCGCCCAATCCTACAATGAGCAGTTCTTC.

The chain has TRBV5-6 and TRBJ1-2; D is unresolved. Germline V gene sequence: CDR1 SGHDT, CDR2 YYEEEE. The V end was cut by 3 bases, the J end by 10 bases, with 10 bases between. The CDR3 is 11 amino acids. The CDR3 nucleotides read TGTGCCAGCAGCTCGCCGCAACACTACACCTTC. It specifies CASSSPQHYTF. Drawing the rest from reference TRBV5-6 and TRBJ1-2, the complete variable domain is DAGVTQSPTHLIKTRGQQVTLRCSPKSGHDTVSWYQQALGQGPQFIFQYYEEEERQRGNFPDRFSGHQFPNYSSELNVNALLLGDSALYLCASSSPQHYTFGSGTRLTVV.

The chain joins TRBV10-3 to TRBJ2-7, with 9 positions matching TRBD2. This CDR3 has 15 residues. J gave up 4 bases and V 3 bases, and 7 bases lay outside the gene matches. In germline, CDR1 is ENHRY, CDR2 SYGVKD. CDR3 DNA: TGTGCCATCAGTGATTTAGCGGGAGTGATGTACGAGCAGTACTTC. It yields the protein CAISDLAGVMYEQYF.

In DNA form, the CDR3 reads TGTGCCAGCAGTGAAGCTTCGGGGGCGCGGAATGAAAAACTGTTTTTT. Protein sequence: CASSEASGARNEKLFF. The chain has TRBV6-1 and TRBJ1-4; D perhaps matches TRBD1 (6 bases). The CDR3 totals 16 residues. In germline, CDR1 is MNHNS, CDR2 SASEGT. V lost 0 bases, J lost 5 bases, and 13 bases lay in between.

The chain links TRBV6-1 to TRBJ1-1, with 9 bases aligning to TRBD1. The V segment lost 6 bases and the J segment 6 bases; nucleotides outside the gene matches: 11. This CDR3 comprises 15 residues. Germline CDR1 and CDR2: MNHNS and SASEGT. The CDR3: CASRVTGGALAEAFF. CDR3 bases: TGTGCCAGCAGGGTGACAGGGGGGGCTCTCGCTGAAGCTTTCTTT.

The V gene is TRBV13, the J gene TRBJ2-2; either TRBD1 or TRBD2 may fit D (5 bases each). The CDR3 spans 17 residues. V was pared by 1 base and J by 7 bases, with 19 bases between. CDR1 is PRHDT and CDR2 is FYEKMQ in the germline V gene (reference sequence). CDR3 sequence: CASSLERYGTDNGELFF. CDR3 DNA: TGTGCCAGCAGCTTAGAACGATACGGGACCGATAACGGGGAGCTGTTTTTT.

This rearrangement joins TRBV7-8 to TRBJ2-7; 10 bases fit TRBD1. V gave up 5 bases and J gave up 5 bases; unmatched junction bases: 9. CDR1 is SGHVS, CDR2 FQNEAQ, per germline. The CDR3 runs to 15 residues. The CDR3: CASSGRQGAWNEQYF. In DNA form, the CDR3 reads TGTGCCAGCAGCGGGCGACAGGGGGCTTGGAACGAGCAGTACTTC. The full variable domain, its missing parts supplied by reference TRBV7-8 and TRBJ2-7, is GAGVSQSPRYKVAKRGQDVALRCDPISGHVSLFWYQQALGQGPEFLTYFQNEAQLDKSGLPSDRFFAERPEGSVSTLKIQRTQQEDSAVYLCASSGRQGAWNEQYFGPGTRLTVT.

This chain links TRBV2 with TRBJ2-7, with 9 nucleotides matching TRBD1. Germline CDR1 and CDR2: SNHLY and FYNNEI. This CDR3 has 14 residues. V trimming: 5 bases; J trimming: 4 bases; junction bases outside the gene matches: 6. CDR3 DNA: TGTGCCAGCAGTTCTCCGGGACAGGGATACGAGCAGTACTTC. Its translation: CASSSPGQGYEQYF.